This T cell receptor (beta chain) originates from a study of molecular identifiers for immune sequencing clone quantification (dated by TCRdb to 2016 to 2019). As for the study more broadly: For a replicate experiment, RNA from around 20,000 or 99,000 naive CD8 T cells was divided into five aliquots, of which four were sequenced. This methods study used CD8 T cells to benchmark TCR RNA copy counting and molecular-identifier clustering-based TCR repertoire sequencing (MIDCIRS).

On the study overall, not on this receptor specifically: Even against a background of 850,000 to 1,000,000 naive CD8 T cells, spiked-in Jurkat TCR RNA amounting to a single cell's worth was reported to be detectable. The naive libraries included spiked-in Jurkat TCR RNA (around 10 copies' worth), and this RNA is not part of the donor repertoire. Highly expanded clone sizes could be underestimated if identical TCR molecules share a barcode. When barcode sub-clustering was not used, chimeric consensus sequences inflated TCR diversity, with chimeras reaching as high as 47%. In CMV-specific effector cells, over 97% of molecules were held by clones above 20 RNA copies, whereas under 1% of molecules were held by such clones in naive cells. Modeling gave about 3 recovered TCR RNA copies per cell versus about 10 by digital PCR, implying 25% to 30% capture efficiency.

The CDR3 contains 15 residues, cysteine and phenylalanine counted. Left in the record is the CDR3 DNA by itself, 45 bases read in frame from the first base. CDR1 and CDR2 (MNHEY, SMNVEV) derive from the germline V gene (reference sequence). The germline V end is reduced by 6 bases and the J end by 6 bases; junction bases left unmatched: 8. Worth noting for this clonotype: No antigen is known for it. No much larger clonotype is one base removed from it; base qualities were not supplied.

Libraries of naive CD8 T cells were generated from roughly 20,000 to 1,000,000 sorted cells, with 10%, 30% or 50% of the purified RNA used. Naive CD8 T cells were FACS-sorted as CD8+CD4-CCR7+CD45RA+ on a BD FACSAria II into RLT Plus buffer. Nine to eleven TCR copies' worth of Jurkat RNA were spiked into roughly 19,000-1,000,000 naive CD8 T cell samples to test detection sensitivity. CD8 T cells were enriched with RosetteSep CD8+ T Cell Enrichment Cocktail and Ficoll-Paque, followed by ACK red cell lysis. Preparation of the library involved PCR. Sequencing was performed on a NextSeq 500. Preparation of bulk TCR libraries followed a previously described approach, with the TCR primers listed in Table S5. Purification of total RNA was performed with the Qiagen AllPrep DNA/RNA kit. Before any analysis, reads coming from multiple sequencing runs of the same library were combined into one pool. In the original analysis: Reads were retained only if an exact TCR constant sequence was present, and the retained reads were trimmed to 150 nt and grouped according to their 12-nt molecular barcodes. Reads in each barcode group were sub-clustered using a 15% Levenshtein threshold, and a quality-weighted consensus sequence was built for each RNA molecule. Non-functional sequences were removed, as were lower-count sequences one edit away from another. On the basis of fitting two negative binomial distributions, barcode sub-clusters with fewer than 20% of the maximum read count were discarded. Through fastp at Q25 and MiXCR, TCRdb rebuilt clones from the public reads, retaining in-frame beta chains. Each entry is one CDR3 protein sequence, shown with its most common DNA and genes. The authors' filters were not applied to this entry. The sample yields around 100,000 distinct CDR3 sequences; about 35% were counted once. The top ten clonotypes cover roughly 10% of the sample.

The sequencing input was naive CD8+ T cells from blood, with Jurkat cell RNA spiked in. The meaning of the sample's cell subset or site label: FACS-sorted CD8+CD4-CCR7+CD45RA+ naive T cells. The clonotype originates from a human donor in good health. Some libraries in this study had Jurkat cell RNA spiked in. Recombination joined TRBV27 with TRBJ1-6, and 7 bases in between align with TRBD1. The CDR3 here reads CASRGGGQTNSPLHF. The DNA sequence follows: TGTGCCAGCAGGGGCGGGGGACAGACTAATTCACCCCTCCACTTT.